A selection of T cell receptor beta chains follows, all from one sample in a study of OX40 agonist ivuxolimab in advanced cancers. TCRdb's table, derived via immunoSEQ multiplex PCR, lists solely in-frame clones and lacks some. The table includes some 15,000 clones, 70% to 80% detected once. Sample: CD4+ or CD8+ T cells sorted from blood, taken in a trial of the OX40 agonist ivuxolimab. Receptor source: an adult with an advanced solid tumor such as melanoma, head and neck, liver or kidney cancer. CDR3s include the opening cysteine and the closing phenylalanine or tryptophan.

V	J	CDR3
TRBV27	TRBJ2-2	CASSGRGGGELFF
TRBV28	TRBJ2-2	CASSPGWREGWTGELFF
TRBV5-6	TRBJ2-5	CASSVQETQYF
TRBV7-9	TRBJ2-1	CASSPDVSSYNEQFF
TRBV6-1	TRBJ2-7	CASSEGGIKNEQYF
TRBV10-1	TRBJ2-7	CASSPASPAEQYF
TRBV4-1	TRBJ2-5	CASSQERTLQVTQYF
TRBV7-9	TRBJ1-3	CASSLGRGNTIYF
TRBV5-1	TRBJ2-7	CASSLDRATYEQYF
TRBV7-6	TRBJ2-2	CASSFWTENTGELFF
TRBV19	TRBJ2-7	CASSTGTSGSQYF
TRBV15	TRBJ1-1	CATSRDRGTGRQAFF
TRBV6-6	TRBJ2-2	CASSLLLRNTGELFF
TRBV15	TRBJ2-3	CATSTSPRLDTQYF
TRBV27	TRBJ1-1	CASSFGTGVNTEAFF
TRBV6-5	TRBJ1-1	CASMGPNTEAFF